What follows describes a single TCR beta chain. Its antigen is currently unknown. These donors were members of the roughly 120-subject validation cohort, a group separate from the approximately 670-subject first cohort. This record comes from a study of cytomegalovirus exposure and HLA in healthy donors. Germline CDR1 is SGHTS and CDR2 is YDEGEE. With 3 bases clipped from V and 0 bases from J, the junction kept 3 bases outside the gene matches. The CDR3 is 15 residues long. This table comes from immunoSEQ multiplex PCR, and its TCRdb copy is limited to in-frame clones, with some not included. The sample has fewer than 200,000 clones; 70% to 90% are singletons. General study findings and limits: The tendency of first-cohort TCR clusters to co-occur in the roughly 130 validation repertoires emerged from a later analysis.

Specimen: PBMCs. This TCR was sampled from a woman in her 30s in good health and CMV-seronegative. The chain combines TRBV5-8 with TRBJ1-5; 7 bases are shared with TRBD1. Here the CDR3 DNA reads TGTGCCAGCAGCTGGGGGACAGATAGCAATCAGCCCCAGCATTTT. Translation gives CASSWGTDSNQPQHF.